This T cell receptor (beta chain) was profiled in a study of blood T cell repertoires in COVID-19. At the level of the study: T cells, B-cell-depleted T cells, or PBMCs provided the cDNA or gDNA that served as material.

The CDR3 length is 16 residues. V was pared by 5 bases and J by 0 bases, with 9 bases of the junction left unmatched. CDR1 SGHDT and CDR2 YYEEEE come from the germline V gene. The protocol was immunoSEQ multiplex PCR, while the TCRdb copy is restricted to in-frame clones and leaves out a portion. The sample carries a few hundred thousand clones, approximately 85% recorded once. Sequences were obtained from peripheral blood. The clonotype comes from a woman in her twenties or thirties with acute or convalescent COVID-19. This chain joins TRBV5-6 and TRBJ2-7; the match to TRBD2 covers 9 bases. CDR3 sequence reads: CASRDGPSGNSYEQYF. DNA for the CDR3: TGTGCCAGCAGGGACGGGCCTAGCGGGAACTCCTACGAGCAGTACTTC.